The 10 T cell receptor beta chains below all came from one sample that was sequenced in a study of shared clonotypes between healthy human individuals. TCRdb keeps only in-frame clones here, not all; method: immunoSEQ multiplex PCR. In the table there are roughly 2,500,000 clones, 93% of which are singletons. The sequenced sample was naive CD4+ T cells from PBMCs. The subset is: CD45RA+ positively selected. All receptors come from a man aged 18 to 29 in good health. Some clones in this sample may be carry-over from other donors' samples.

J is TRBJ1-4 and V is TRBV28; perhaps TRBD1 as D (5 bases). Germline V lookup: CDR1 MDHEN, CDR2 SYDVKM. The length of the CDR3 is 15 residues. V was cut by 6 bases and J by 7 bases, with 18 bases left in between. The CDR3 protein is CASSRPGDRAEKLFF. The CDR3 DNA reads TGTGCCAGCAGCCGACCCGGAGACAGAGCTGAAAAACTGTTTTTT.

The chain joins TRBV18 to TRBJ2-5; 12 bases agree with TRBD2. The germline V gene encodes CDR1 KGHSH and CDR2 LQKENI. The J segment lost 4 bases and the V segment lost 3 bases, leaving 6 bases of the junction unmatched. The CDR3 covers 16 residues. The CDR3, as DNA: TGTGCCAGCTCACCCTCTGGACTAGCGGGAACAGAGACCCAGTACTTC. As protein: CASSPSGLAGTETQYF.

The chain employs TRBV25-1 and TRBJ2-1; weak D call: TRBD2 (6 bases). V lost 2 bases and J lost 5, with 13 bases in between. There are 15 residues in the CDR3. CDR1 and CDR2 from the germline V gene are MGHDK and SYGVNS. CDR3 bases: TGTGCCAGCAGTGAACCGGGACTCGGCGACAATGAGCAGTTCTTC. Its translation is CASSEPGLGDNEQFF.

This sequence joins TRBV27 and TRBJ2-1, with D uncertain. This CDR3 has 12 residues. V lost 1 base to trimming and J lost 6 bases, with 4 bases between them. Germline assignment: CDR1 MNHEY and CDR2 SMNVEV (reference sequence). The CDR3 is CASSLWGNEQFF. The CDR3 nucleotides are TGTGCCAGCAGTTTATGGGGCAATGAGCAGTTCTTC.

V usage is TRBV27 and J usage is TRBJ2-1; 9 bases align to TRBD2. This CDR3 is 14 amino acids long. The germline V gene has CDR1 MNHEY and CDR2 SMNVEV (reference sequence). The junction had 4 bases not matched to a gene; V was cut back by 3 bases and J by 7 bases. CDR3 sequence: CASSLAGGGNEQFF. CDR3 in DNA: TGTGCCAGCAGTTTGGCGGGGGGGGGAAATGAGCAGTTCTTC.

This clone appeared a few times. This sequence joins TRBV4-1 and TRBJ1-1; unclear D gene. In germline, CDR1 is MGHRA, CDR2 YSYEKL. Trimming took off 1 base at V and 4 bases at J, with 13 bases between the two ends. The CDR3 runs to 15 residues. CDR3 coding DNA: TGCGCCAGCAGCCAAGCCCGATTAGGTAGCACTGAAGCTTTCTTT. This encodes CASSQARLGSTEAFF.

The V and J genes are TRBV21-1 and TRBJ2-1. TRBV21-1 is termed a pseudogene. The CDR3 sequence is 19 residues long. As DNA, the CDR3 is TGTGCCAGCAGCAAAGAAGGCAGGGTGTCCAGCGGAAGATACAATGAGCAGTTCTTC. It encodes CASSKEGRVSSGRYNEQFF.

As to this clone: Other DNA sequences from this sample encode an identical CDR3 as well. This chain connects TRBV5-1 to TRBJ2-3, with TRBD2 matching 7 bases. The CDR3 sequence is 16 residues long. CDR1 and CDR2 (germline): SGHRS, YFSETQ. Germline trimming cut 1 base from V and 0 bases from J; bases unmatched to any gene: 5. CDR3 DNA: TGCGCCAGCAGCTTGCCGCTAGCGGCTAGCACAGATACGCAGTATTTT. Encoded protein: CASSLPLAASTDTQYF.

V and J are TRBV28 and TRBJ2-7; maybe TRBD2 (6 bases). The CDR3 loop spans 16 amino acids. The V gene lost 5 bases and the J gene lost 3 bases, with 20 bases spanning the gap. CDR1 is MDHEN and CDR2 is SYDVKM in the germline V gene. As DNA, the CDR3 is TGTGCCAGCAGTCCTCGCGGGGCAGGTGGGGTCTACGAGCAGTACTTC. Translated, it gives CASSPRGAGGVYEQYF.

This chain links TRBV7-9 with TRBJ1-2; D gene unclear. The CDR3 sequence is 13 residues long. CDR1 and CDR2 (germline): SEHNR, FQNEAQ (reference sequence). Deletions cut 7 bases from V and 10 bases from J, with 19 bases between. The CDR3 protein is CASISSAGTLYTF. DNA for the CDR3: TGTGCCAGCATTTCGTCGGCAGGCACTCTCTACACCTTC.